This TCR beta chain was sequenced during a study of blood T cell repertoires in COVID-19. On the study more broadly: T cells, B-cell-depleted T cells, or PBMCs supplied cDNA or gDNA.

The protocol was immunoSEQ multiplex PCR, while the TCRdb copy is restricted to in-frame clones and leaves out a portion. The sample carries around 67,000 clones, over 65% recorded once. The CDR3 is 13 residues long. CDR1 is SGHAT and CDR2 is FQNNGV in the germline V gene. The V end was cut by 3 bases, the J end by 8 bases, with 10 bases between. The sequence was collected from a woman in her 70s with acute or convalescent COVID-19. Input material: peripheral blood. The rearrangement links TRBV11-2 to TRBJ1-4; D is perhaps TRBD1 (5 bases). The CDR3 region is CASSLWGGEKLFF. CDR3 sequence (DNA): TGTGCCAGCAGCTTGTGGGGCGGCGAAAAACTGTTTTTT. Supplemented by reference TRBV11-2 and TRBJ1-4, the full variable domain reads EAGVAQSPRYKIIEKRQSVAFWCNPISGHATLYWYQQILGQGPKLLIQFQNNGVVDDSQLPKDRFSAERLKGVDSTLKIQPAKLEDSAVYLCASSLWGGEKLFFGSGTQLSVL.